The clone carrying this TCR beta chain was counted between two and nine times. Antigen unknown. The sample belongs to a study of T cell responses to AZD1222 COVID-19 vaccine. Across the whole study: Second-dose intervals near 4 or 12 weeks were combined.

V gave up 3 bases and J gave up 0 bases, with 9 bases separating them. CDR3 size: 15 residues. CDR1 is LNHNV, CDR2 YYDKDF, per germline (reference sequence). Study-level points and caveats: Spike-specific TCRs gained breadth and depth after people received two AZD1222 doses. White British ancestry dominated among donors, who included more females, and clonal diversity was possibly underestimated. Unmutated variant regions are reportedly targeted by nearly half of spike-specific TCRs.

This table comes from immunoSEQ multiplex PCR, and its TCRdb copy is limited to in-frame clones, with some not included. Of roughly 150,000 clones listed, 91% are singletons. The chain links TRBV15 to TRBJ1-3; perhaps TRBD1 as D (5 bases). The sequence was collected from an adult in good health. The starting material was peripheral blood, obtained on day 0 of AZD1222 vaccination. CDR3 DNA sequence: TGTGCCACCAGCAGTGACAGATTCTCTGGAAACACCATATATTTT. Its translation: CATSSDRFSGNTIYF.